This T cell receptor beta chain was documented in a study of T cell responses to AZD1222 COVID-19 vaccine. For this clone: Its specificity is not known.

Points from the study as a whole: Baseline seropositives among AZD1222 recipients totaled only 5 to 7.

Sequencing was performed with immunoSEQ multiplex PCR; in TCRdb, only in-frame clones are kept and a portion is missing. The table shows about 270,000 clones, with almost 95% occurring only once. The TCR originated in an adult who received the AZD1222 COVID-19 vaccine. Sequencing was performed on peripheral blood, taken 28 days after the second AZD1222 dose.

CDR3 sequence reads: CASSLGGQHTEAFF. In DNA form, the CDR3 reads TGTGCCAGCAGCTTGGGGGGACAGCACACTGAAGCTTTCTTT. V and J are TRBV7-2 and TRBJ1-1, with TRBD1 matching over 7 bases. CDR3 length: 14 residues. Germline assignment: CDR1 SGHTA and CDR2 FQGNSA. J was trimmed by 3 bases and V by 3 bases; bases with no gene match: 4. The full variable domain, in which reference TRBV7-2 and TRBJ1-1 provide the parts outside the CDR3, is GAGVSQSPSNKVTEKGKDVELRCDPISGHTALYWYRQSLGQGLEFLIYFQGNSAPDKSGLPSDRFSAERTGGSVSTLTIQRTQQEDSAVYLCASSLGGQHTEAFFGQGTRLTVV.